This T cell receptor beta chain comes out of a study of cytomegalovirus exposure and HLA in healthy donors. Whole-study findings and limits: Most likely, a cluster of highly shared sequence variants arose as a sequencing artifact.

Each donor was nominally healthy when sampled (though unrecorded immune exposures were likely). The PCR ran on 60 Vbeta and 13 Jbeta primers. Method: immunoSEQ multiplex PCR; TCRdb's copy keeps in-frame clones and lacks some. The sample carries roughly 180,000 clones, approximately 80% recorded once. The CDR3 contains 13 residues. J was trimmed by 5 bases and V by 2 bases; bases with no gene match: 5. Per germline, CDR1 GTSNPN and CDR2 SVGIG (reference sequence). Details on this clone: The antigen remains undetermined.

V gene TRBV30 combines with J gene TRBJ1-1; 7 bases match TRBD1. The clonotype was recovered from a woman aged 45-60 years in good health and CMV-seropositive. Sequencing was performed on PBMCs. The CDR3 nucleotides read TGTGCCTGGAGTAGACAGGGTCCGACTGAAGCTTTCTTT. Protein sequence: CAWSRQGPTEAFF. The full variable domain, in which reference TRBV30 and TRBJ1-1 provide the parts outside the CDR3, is SQTIHQWPATLVQPVGSPLSLECTVEGTSNPNLYWYRQAAGRGLQLLFYSVGIGQISSEVPQNLSASRPQDRQFILSSKKLLLSDSGFYLCAWSRQGPTEAFFGQGTRLTVV.